This T cell receptor (beta chain) appears in the sequencing data of a study of T cell repertoires in cytomegalovirus infection. Study details: Recently identified HLA-C-restricted CMV epitopes were among the peptides used. Public TCR beta signatures provided an indication of both CMV infection and a matching HLA type.

V dropped 2 bases and J dropped 11 bases, with 13 bases sitting between them. CDR3 length: 13 amino acids. One entry per CDR3 protein results from TCRdb running MiXCR on the reads. The sample records approximately 910,000 distinct CDR3 sequences, about a third being singletons. This clonotype was recorded a few times. Its antigen remains unidentified. The material was cultured CD8+ T cells from PBMCs, obtained from culture after CMV antigen stimulation. The chain uses TRBV12-3 or TRBV12-4 and TRBJ2-1; D call uncertain. The sequence derives from a human donor in good health (CMV status not recorded). Some clones in this sample may be carry-over from other donors' samples. The CDR3 nucleotides are TGTGCCAGCAGTTTACCCCGTACAATGAAGCAGTTCTTC. Residues: CASSLPRTMKQFF.